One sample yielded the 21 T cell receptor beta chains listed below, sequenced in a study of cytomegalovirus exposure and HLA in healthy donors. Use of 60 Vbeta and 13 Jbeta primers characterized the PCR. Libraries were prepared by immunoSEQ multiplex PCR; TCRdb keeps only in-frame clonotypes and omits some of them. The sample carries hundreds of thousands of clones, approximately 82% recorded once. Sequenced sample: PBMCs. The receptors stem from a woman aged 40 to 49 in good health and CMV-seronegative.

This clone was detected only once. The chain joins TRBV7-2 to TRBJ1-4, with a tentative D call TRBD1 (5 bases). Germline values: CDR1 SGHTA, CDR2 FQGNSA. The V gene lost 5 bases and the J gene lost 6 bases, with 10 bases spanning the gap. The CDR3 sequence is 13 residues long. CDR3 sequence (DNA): TGTGCCAGCAGCGAGGACACATATGAAAAACTGTTTTTT. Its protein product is CASSEDTYEKLFF. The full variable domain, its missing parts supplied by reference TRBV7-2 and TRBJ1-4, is GAGVSQSPSNKVTEKGKDVELRCDPISGHTALYWYRQSLGQGLEFLIYFQGNSAPDKSGLPSDRFSAERTGGSVSTLTIQRTQQEDSAVYLCASSEDTYEKLFFGSGTQLSVL.

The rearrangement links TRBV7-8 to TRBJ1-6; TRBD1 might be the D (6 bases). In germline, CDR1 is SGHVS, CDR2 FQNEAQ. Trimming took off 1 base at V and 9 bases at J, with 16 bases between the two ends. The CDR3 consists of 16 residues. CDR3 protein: CASSLGQGQRGSPLHF. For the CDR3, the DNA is TGTGCCAGCAGCTTAGGACAAGGACAGAGGGGTTCACCCCTCCACTTT. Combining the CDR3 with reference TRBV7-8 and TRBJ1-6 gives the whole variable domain GAGVSQSPRYKVAKRGQDVALRCDPISGHVSLFWYQQALGQGPEFLTYFQNEAQLDKSGLPSDRFFAERPEGSVSTLKIQRTQQEDSAVYLCASSLGQGQRGSPLHFGNGTRLTVT.

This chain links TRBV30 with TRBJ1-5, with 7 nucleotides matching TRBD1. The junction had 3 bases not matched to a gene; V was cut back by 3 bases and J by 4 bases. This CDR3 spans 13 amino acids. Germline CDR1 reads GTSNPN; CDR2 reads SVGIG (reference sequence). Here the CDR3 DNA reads TGTGCCTGGAGCCCGACAGGGAATCAGCCCCAGCATTTT. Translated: CAWSPTGNQPQHF.

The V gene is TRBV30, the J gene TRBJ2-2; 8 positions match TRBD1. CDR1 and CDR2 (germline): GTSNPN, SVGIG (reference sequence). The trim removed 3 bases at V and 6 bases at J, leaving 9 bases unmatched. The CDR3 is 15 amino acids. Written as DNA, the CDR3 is TGTGCCTGGAGCCCGCAGGGGGCCTTACCCGGGGAGCTGTTTTTT. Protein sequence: CAWSPQGALPGELFF.

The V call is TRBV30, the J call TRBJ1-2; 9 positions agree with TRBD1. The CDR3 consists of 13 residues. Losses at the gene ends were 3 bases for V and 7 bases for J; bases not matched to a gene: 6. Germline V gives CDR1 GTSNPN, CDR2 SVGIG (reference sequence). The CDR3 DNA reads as TGTGCCTGGAGCCGGGACAGGGAATTTGGCTACACCTTC. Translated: CAWSRDREFGYTF.

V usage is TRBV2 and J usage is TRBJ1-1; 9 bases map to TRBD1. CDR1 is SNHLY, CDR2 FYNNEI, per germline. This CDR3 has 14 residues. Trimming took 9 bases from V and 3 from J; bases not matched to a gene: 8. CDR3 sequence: CASRQGGSDTEAFF. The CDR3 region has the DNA TGTGCCAGTCGACAGGGGGGATCTGACACTGAAGCTTTCTTT.

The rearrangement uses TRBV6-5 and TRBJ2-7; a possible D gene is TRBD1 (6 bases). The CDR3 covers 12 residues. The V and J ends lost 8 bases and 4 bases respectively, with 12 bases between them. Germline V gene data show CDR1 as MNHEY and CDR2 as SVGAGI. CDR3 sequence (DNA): TGTGCCAGCGGACAGACGCTATACGAGCAGTACTTC. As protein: CASGQTLYEQYF.

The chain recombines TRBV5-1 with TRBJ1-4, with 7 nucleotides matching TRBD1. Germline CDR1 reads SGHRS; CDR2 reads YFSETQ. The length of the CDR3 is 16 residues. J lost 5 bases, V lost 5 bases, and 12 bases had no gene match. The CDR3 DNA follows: TGCGCCAGCAGTTCCACGGGGCAGGGGGGAAATGAAAAACTGTTTTTT. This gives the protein CASSSTGQGGNEKLFF.

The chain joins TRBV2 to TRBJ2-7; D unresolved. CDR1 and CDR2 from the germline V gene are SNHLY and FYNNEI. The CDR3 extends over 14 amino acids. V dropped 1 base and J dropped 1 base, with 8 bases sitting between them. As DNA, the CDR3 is TGTGCCAGCAGTGAAGGACATGAGTCCTACGAGCAGTACTTC. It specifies CASSEGHESYEQYF.

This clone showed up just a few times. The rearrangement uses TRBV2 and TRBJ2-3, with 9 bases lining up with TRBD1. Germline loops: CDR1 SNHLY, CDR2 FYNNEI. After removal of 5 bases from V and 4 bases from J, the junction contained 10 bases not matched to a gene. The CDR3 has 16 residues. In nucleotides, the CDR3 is TGTGCCAGCAGTTCTCTAGGACAGGGGTTTGCAGATACGCAGTATTTT. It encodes CASSSLGQGFADTQYF. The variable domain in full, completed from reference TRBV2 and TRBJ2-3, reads EPEVTQTPSHQVTQMGQEVILRCVPISNHLYFYWYRQILGQKVEFLVSFYNNEISEKSEIFDDQFSVERPDGSNFTLKIRSTKLEDSAMYFCASSSLGQGFADTQYFGPGTRLTVL.

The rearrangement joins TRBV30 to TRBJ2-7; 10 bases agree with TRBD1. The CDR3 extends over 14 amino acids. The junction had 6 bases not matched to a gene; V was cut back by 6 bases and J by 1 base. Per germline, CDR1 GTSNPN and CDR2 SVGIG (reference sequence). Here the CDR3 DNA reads TGTGCCTGCCACGGACAGGGGGTTTCCTACGAGCAGTACTTC. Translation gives CACHGQGVSYEQYF.

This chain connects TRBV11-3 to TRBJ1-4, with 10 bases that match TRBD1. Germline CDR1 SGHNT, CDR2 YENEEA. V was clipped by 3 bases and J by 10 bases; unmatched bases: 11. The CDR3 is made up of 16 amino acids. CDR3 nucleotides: TGTGCCAGCAGCTTCCTGCGGGGACAGGGGTTGGGAAAACTGTTTTTT. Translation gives CASSFLRGQGLGKLFF.

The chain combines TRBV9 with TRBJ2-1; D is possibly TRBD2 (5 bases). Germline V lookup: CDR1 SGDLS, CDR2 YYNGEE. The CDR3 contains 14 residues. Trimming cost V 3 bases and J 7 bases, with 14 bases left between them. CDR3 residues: CASSAGVWGNEQFF. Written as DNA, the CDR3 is TGTGCCAGCAGCGCCGGGGTTTGGGGAAATGAGCAGTTCTTC. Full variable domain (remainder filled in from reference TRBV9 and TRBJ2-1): DSGVTQTPKHLITATGQRVTLRCSPRSGDLSVYWYQQSLDQGLQFLIQYYNGEERAKGNILERFSAQQFPDLHSELNLSSLELGDSALYFCASSAGVWGNEQFFGPGTRLTVL.

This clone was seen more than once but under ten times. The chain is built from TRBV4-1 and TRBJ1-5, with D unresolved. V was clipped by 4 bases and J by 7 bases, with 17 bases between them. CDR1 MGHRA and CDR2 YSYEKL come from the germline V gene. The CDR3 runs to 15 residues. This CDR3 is CASSRTPAGSQPQHF. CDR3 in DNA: TGCGCCAGCAGCCGCACCCCAGCGGGGTCCCAGCCCCAGCATTTT.

In DNA, the CDR3 is TGTGCCAGCTCATTGGGACAGCTGAACACTGAAGCTTTCTTT. This translates into CASSLGQLNTEAFF. The rearrangement uses TRBV18 and TRBJ1-1; 7 nucleotides match TRBD1. The germline CDR1 and CDR2 sequences are KGHSH and LQKENI. Trimming removed 5 bases from V and 0 bases from J; junction bases left unmatched: 3. CDR3 length: 14 residues.

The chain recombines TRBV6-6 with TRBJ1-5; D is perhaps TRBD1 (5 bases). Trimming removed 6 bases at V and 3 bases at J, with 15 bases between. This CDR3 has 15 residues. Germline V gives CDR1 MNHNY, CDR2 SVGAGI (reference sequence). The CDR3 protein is CASSPSGHLNQPQHF. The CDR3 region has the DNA TGTGCCAGCAGCCCATCCGGACATCTCAATCAGCCCCAGCATTTT.

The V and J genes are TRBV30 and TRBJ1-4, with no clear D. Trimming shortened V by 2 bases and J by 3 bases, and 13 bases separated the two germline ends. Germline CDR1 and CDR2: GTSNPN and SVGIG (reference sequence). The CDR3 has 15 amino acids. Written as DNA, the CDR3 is TGTGCCTGGAGTCTTCTGGAGTTAGCTAATGAAAAACTGTTTTTT. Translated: CAWSLLELANEKLFF.

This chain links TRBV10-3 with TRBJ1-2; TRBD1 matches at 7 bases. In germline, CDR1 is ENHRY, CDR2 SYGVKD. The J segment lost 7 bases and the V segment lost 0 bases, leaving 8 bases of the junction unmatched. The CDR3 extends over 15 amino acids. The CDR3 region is CAISESMNRGSGYTF. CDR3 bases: TGTGCCATCAGTGAGTCGATGAACAGGGGTAGTGGCTACACCTTC.

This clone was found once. The chain's CDR3 is CASRPWRDTEAFF. The CDR3 nucleotides are TGTGCCAGTAGGCCTTGGAGGGACACTGAAGCTTTCTTT. The chain links TRBV19 to TRBJ1-1; D uncertain. Germline assignment: CDR1 LNHDA and CDR2 SQIVND (reference sequence). This CDR3 spans 13 amino acids. The ends were cut back, 6 bases at V and 3 bases at J, with 11 bases in the middle.

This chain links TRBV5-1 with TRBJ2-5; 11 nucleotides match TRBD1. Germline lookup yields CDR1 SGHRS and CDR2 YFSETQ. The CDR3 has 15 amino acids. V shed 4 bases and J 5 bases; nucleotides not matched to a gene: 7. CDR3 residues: CASSDGQGAGETQYF. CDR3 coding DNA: TGCGCCAGCAGCGACGGACAGGGGGCCGGGGAGACCCAGTACTTC.

This chain's CDR3 is CASTDRGTTGELFF. The CDR3 nucleotides are TGTGCCAGCACGGACAGGGGGACGACCGGGGAGCTGTTTTTT. This sequence joins TRBV12-1 and TRBJ2-2; the D segment call TRBD1 is taken from the table without a DNA check. TRBV12-1 is marked as a pseudogene. This CDR3 spans 14 amino acids.